This record looks at one T cell receptor beta chain sequence and its context. Antigen unknown. CDR3 length: 13 residues. Looked up from germline, CDR1 is DFQATT and CDR2 is SNEGSKA (reference sequence). Trimming removed 3 bases from V and 1 base from J, with 9 bases in between. With a J-beta primer mix and a sample-barcoded 5' primer, a second PCR ran 7 to 11 cycles. TCRdb processed the 5' RACE reads anew with MiXCR; each CDR3 protein has one entry. The sample carries 600,000 to 1,000,000 distinct CDR3 sequences, roughly 50% recorded once. These data are taken from a study of blood T cells in healthy people across ages. Notes on the study in general: The study lacked donor CMV status, which possibly confounded expanded clonotype changes.

The sequencing input was blood. The gene calls are TRBV20-1 and TRBJ2-5, with D possibly being TRBD1 (6 bases). The TCR comes from a man aged 30 to 45 in good health. The CDR3 DNA reads as TGCAGTGCTAGTGGGGGCAGCCAAGAGACCCAGTACTTC. Protein: CSASGGSQETQYF.